The 2 T cell receptor beta chains listed next were all sequenced from one sample in a study of long-term antiretroviral therapy in people with HIV. At the survey level, the v3.0 immunoSEQ assay was run. Only in-frame clones appear in the TCRdb table, and some are missing; sequencing was by immunoSEQ multiplex PCR. Here the sample spans 20,000 to 25,000 clones, about 82% being singletons. The material sequenced was unsorted PBMCs, taken roughly 4 years after starting antiretroviral therapy. The receptors derive from a man between 18 and 29 years old with HIV.

The chain combines TRBV6-1 with TRBJ2-1; 9 bases line up with TRBD1. CDR3 length equals 15 residues. CDR1 and CDR2 from the germline V gene are MNHNS and SASEGT. The V segment lost 4 bases and the J segment 2 bases; nucleotides outside the gene matches: 3. CDR3 residues: CASSADRGAYNEQFF. The CDR3 DNA sequence: TGTGCCAGCAGTGCCGACAGGGGGGCCTACAATGAGCAGTTCTTC.

This clone turned up a few times. CDR3 DNA: TGTGCCAGCAGCTTAGCGCGGATCTACACCTTC. Its translation: CASSLARIYTF. The rearrangement uses TRBV7-9 and TRBJ1-2; D ambiguous. The CDR3 consists of 11 residues. CDR1 is SEHNR and CDR2 is FQNEAQ in the germline V gene (reference sequence). V shed 0 bases and J shed 10 bases, with 6 bases lying between them. Full variable domain (outside the CDR3, taken from reference TRBV7-9 and TRBJ1-2): DTGVSQNPRHKITKRGQNVTFRCDPISEHNRLYWYRQTLGQGPEFLTYFQNEAQLEKSRLLSDRFSAERPKGSFSTLEIQRTEQGDSAMYLCASSLARIYTFGSGTRLTVV.